This entry is about one TCR beta chain. This specimen belongs to a study of blood T cell repertoires in COVID-19. Study details: Sites across the United States, Italy and Spain contributed samples from acute and convalescent COVID-19. PBMCs, B-cell-depleted T cells, or T cells provided the cDNA or gDNA that made up the material.

The V end was cut by 5 bases, the J end by 5 bases, with 15 bases between. Germline CDR1 reads MDHEN; CDR2 reads SYDVKM. The CDR3 is 15 residues long. Sequencing used immunoSEQ multiplex PCR; TCRdb keeps in-frame clones, though not all of them. In the table there are approximately 200,000 clones, roughly 90% of which are singletons. Sequencing input: peripheral blood. The receptor was isolated from a man aged 40-50 years with active or convalescent COVID-19. The chain has TRBV28 and TRBJ1-4; no definite D call. Written as DNA, the CDR3 is TGTGCCAGCAGTACCCCTTTTTCCGAGAATGAAAAACTGTTTTTT. Residues: CASSTPFSENEKLFF.